What follows is one T cell receptor (beta chain) and its context. The sample is drawn from a study of CD8 T cells in Susac syndrome. cDNA came from roughly 0.47 to 1 ug RNA primed by random hexamers. A multiplex approach, immunoSEQ multiplex PCR, amplified TCR beta CDR3 across 54 Vbeta and 13 Jbeta. TCRdb redid the calling of the immunoSEQ multiplex PCR reads with MiXCR, one entry per CDR3 protein. Of 150,000 or so distinct CDR3 sequences in the sample, 90% to 95% were seen once. CD8+ and CD4+ blood T cells underwent TCR beta sequencing. The multiple sclerosis controls were treatment-naive patients with relapsing-remitting disease that was stable or active. While CD8+ and CD4+ T cells were isolated negatively, TEMRA cells were enriched by FACS. This clonotype was obtained from a human donor with multiple sclerosis. Sequenced material: CD8+ T cells from PBMCs.

The CDR3 spells CASSLGGPPPFF. The CDR3 nucleotides are TGCGCCAGCAGCTTGGGGGGCCCACCCCCGTTCTTC. V gene TRBV5-1 combines with J gene TRBJ2-1, with D maybe TRBD1 (5 bases). Trimming pared 0 bases from V and 15 bases from J, leaving 13 bases between. The CDR3 is 12 amino acids. Looked up from germline, CDR1 is SGHRS and CDR2 is YFSETQ.